A single sample is the source of the 10 T cell receptor beta chains below, sequenced in a study of blood T cell repertoires in COVID-19. Sequenced by immunoSEQ multiplex PCR; TCRdb stores in-frame clones only, minus some. Seen here are approximately 250,000 clones, 86% observed once, and the top ten hold approximately 5.5%. Sequencing was done on a sample of peripheral blood. These receptors originate from a woman of 80 years or more with COVID-19, enrolled during active disease.

This clone was found a few times. V usage is TRBV24-1 and J usage is TRBJ1-2; no definite D call. Germline values: CDR1 KGHDR, CDR2 SFDVKD. V lost 5 bases, J lost 8 bases, and 20 bases lay in between. The CDR3 runs 15 residues. CDR3 nucleotides: TGTGCCACCAGTGCCCGACGGGATGACGTCAGGGGCTACACCTTC. This sequence encodes CATSARRDDVRGYTF.

The chain has TRBV6-5 and TRBJ1-1, with D possibly being TRBD1 (5 bases). This CDR3 region has 13 residues. The germline gives CDR1 MNHEY, CDR2 SVGAGI. Trimming pared 6 bases from V and 6 bases from J, leaving 14 bases between. The CDR3 loop is CASRTQGISEAFF. The CDR3 DNA reads as TGTGCCAGCAGGACTCAGGGTATCTCTGAAGCTTTCTTT.

The chain is built from TRBV7-9 and TRBJ1-1; 8 bases align to TRBD1. CDR3 length: 15 amino acids. The germline V gene has CDR1 SEHNR and CDR2 FQNEAQ (reference sequence). Trimming cost V 5 bases and J 5 bases; bases outside gene matches: 10. The CDR3 coding sequence is TGTGCCAGCAGCCCAGCAACAGGGGGGAATACTGAAGCTTTCTTT. It translates to CASSPATGGNTEAFF.

V is TRBV5-1 and J is TRBJ1-1; tentative D call: TRBD1 (6 bases). CDR1 and CDR2 (germline): SGHRS, YFSETQ. This CDR3 is 14 amino acids long. V dropped 4 bases and J dropped 2 bases, with 12 bases sitting between them. CDR3 residues: CASSQGKDNTEAFF. In DNA, the CDR3 is TGCGCCAGCAGCCAGGGGAAAGACAACACTGAAGCTTTCTTT.

This chain joins TRBV6-4 and TRBJ1-2; D gene ambiguous. Germline CDR1 and CDR2: MRHNA and SNTAGT. This CDR3 has 15 amino acids. Between the trimmed V and J ends, which lost 7 bases and 4 bases, there was a span of 19 bases. CDR3 region: CASKVERTSAYGYTF. CDR3 bases: TGTGCCAGCAAGGTAGAGCGCACTTCAGCCTATGGCTACACCTTC.

The rearrangement links TRBV7-6 to TRBJ1-4, with a tentative D call TRBD1 (5 bases). V lost 5 bases to trimming and J lost 4 bases, with 14 bases between them. Germline CDR1 SGHVS, CDR2 FNYEAQ. The CDR3 contains 15 residues. The CDR3 loop reads CASSPWAGNNEKLFF. The CDR3 nucleotides read TGTGCCAGCAGCCCATGGGCAGGGAATAATGAAAAACTGTTTTTT.

This chain connects TRBV18 to TRBJ1-3, with 7 bases aligning to TRBD1. Trimming cost V 3 bases and J 4 bases; bases outside gene matches: 9. Germline lookup yields CDR1 KGHSH and CDR2 LQKENI. This CDR3 has 16 residues. The DNA of the CDR3 is TGTGCCAGCTCACCGGGACAGCCGAACGCCGGAAACACCATATATTTT. This gives the protein CASSPGQPNAGNTIYF.

The V gene is TRBV6-6, the J gene TRBJ2-7, with D hard to call. Germline lookup yields CDR1 MNHNY and CDR2 SVGAGI (reference sequence). The CDR3 totals 12 residues. Trimming cost V 0 bases and J 5 bases, with 5 bases left between them. The CDR3 bases are TGTGCCAGCAGTTACTCCCAGGACGAGCAGTACTTC. Translating it yields CASSYSQDEQYF.

This chain uses TRBV7-9 with TRBJ2-3; 7 nucleotides line up with TRBD2. The ends lost 4 bases at V and 8 bases at J; junction bases unmatched: 3. Germline V gene sequence: CDR1 SEHNR, CDR2 FQNEAQ (reference sequence). This CDR3 is built from 12 residues. The DNA for the CDR3 is TGTGCCAGCAGCTCTAGCGGCCGTACGCAGTATTTT. Its translation: CASSSSGRTQYF.

This sequence joins TRBV10-3 and TRBJ2-3, with D uncertain. Germline V gene sequence: CDR1 ENHRY, CDR2 SYGVKD. V lost 3 bases to trimming and J lost 6 bases, with 16 bases between them. This CDR3 has 15 amino acids. Written as DNA, the CDR3 is TGTGCCATCAGTGACTCTGGAGCACCCCGGGATACGCAGTATTTT. Encoded protein: CAISDSGAPRDTQYF.